This is a list of T cell receptor beta chains from one sample in a study of PD-1 blockade in classical Hodgkin lymphoma. Some clones are missing from TCRdb's copy, which holds only in-frame ones; the method was immunoSEQ multiplex PCR. Of over 45,000 clones in the sample, around 75% were seen once. Sequencing used peripheral blood mononuclear cells (PBMCs), obtained before the second cycle of nivolumab. The origin of the receptors is a human donor with classical Hodgkin lymphoma. The CDR3 runs from the conserved cysteine through the conserved F or W. A D gene is named only where the DNA matches it firmly. The size field is filled for only some rows; it gives once, few, many or a size class.

CDR3 protein: CAWSGPSGGNQPQHF; CDR3 DNA: TGTGCCTGGAGTGGGCCCTCAGGGGGCAATCAGCCCCAGCATTTT; V gene: TRBV30; J gene: TRBJ1-5; D gene: -; clone size: -
CDR3 protein: CASRDQGIPGNEQFF; CDR3 DNA: TGTGCCAGCAGGGACCAGGGCATTCCCGGGAATGAGCAGTTCTTC; V gene: TRBV6-1; J gene: TRBJ2-1; D gene: -; clone size: medium-sized
CDR3 protein: CAWSGRRTDTQYF; CDR3 DNA: TGTGCCTGGAGTGGAAGGCGCACAGATACGCAGTATTTT; V gene: TRBV30; J gene: TRBJ2-3; D gene: -; clone size: few
CDR3 protein: CASRTSGLASTDTQYF; CDR3 DNA: TGTGCCAGTAGGACTAGCGGGCTTGCTAGCACAGATACGCAGTATTTT; V gene: TRBV19; J gene: TRBJ2-3; D gene: TRBD2; clone size: -
CDR3 protein: CASSIGRGYQETQYF; CDR3 DNA: TGTGCCAGTAGTATAGGCCGGGGCTACCAAGAGACCCAGTACTTC; V gene: TRBV19; J gene: TRBJ2-5; D gene: -; clone size: -
CDR3 protein: CASSFERLGNQPQHF; CDR3 DNA: TGTGCCAGCAGTTTTGAACGGCTAGGCAATCAGCCCCAGCATTTT; V gene: TRBV28; J gene: TRBJ1-5; D gene: -; clone size: -
CDR3 protein: CASSFRAGASTDTQYF; CDR3 DNA: TGTGCCAGCAGTTTCCGGGCGGGAGCAAGTACAGATACGCAGTATTTT; V gene: TRBV28; J gene: TRBJ2-3; D gene: TRBD2; clone size: -
CDR3 protein: CASSAGTSGPGELFF; CDR3 DNA: TGTGCCAGCAGTGCCGGGACTAGCGGTCCCGGGGAGCTGTTTTTT; V gene: TRBV2; J gene: TRBJ2-2; D gene: TRBD2; clone size: -
CDR3 protein: CASSELNGMNTEAFF; CDR3 DNA: TGTGCCAGCAGTGAATTGAACGGCATGAACACTGAAGCTTTCTTT; V gene: TRBV25-1; J gene: TRBJ1-1; D gene: -; clone size: -
CDR3 protein: CASSSRGLATYNEQFF; CDR3 DNA: TGTGCCAGTAGTTCAAGGGGACTAGCGACCTACAATGAGCAGTTCTTC; V gene: TRBV19; J gene: TRBJ2-1; D gene: TRBD2; clone size: -
CDR3 protein: CASRRTTGGYEQYF; CDR3 DNA: TGTGCCAGCAGGCGAACGACAGGGGGATACGAGCAGTACTTC; V gene: TRBV28; J gene: TRBJ2-7; D gene: TRBD1; clone size: -
CDR3 protein: CASSLSGLRGNYGYTF; CDR3 DNA: TGTGCCAGCAGTTTATCGGGGCTTCGGGGGAACTATGGCTACACCTTC; V gene: TRBV28; J gene: TRBJ1-2; D gene: -; clone size: few
CDR3 protein: CASSRRAVSKEAFF; CDR3 DNA: TGTGCCAGCAGTCGACGGGCAGTTAGCAAGGAAGCTTTCTTT; V gene: TRBV9; J gene: TRBJ1-1; D gene: -; clone size: -
CDR3 protein: CSVEQGSYEQYF; CDR3 DNA: TGCAGCGTTGAGCAGGGTTCCTACGAGCAGTACTTC; V gene: TRBV29-1; J gene: TRBJ2-7; D gene: -; clone size: -
CDR3 protein: CASSSLGEGSTQYF; CDR3 DNA: TGTGCCAGCAGCTCCCTCGGGGAGGGAAGCACGCAGTATTTT; V gene: TRBV7-3; J gene: TRBJ2-3; D gene: TRBD2; clone size: -
CDR3 protein: CAWKRTGTNTEAFF; CDR3 DNA: TGTGCCTGGAAAAGGACCGGCACGAACACTGAAGCTTTCTTT; V gene: TRBV30; J gene: TRBJ1-1; D gene: -; clone size: few
CDR3 protein: CASSSGQGPGELFF; CDR3 DNA: TGTGCCAGCTCATCGGGACAGGGCCCCGGGGAGCTGTTTTTT; V gene: TRBV18; J gene: TRBJ2-2; D gene: TRBD1; clone size: once
CDR3 protein: CASRSYSGTDTDTQYF; CDR3 DNA: TGTGCCAGCAGATCCTATAGCGGGACGGACACAGATACGCAGTATTTT; V gene: TRBV28; J gene: TRBJ2-3; D gene: TRBD2; clone size: once
CDR3 protein: CASSAGLAGGPYEQYF; CDR3 DNA: TGCGCCAGCAGCGCCGGACTAGCGGGCGGCCCCTACGAGCAGTACTTC; V gene: TRBV5-1; J gene: TRBJ2-7; D gene: TRBD2; clone size: -
CDR3 protein: CASSFPELAGVTGELFF; CDR3 DNA: TGTGCCAGCAGCTTCCCCGAGCTAGCGGGAGTAACCGGGGAGCTGTTTTTT; V gene: TRBV5-4; J gene: TRBJ2-2; D gene: TRBD2; clone size: -
CDR3 protein: CATSTSGQGGRQPQHF; CDR3 DNA: TGTGCCACCAGCACCTCGGGACAGGGCGGTCGGCAGCCCCAGCATTTT; V gene: TRBV15; J gene: TRBJ1-5; D gene: TRBD1; clone size: few
CDR3 protein: CASSVEATGAYEQYF; CDR3 DNA: TGTGCCAGCAGCGTAGAGGCCACAGGGGCCTACGAGCAGTACTTC; V gene: TRBV9; J gene: TRBJ2-7; D gene: TRBD1; clone size: few
CDR3 protein: CAWSATWGGNNEQFF; CDR3 DNA: TGTGCCTGGAGTGCCACGTGGGGGGGGAACAATGAGCAGTTCTTC; V gene: TRBV30; J gene: TRBJ2-1; D gene: TRBD2; clone size: -
CDR3 protein: CASRQGGDTGELFF; CDR3 DNA: TGTGCCAGCAGACAGGGAGGGGACACCGGGGAGCTGTTTTTT; V gene: TRBV25-1; J gene: TRBJ2-2; D gene: -; clone size: -
CDR3 protein: CASSNGQGSEQFF; CDR3 DNA: TGTGCCAGCAGCAACGGACAGGGAAGCGAGCAGTTCTTC; V gene: TRBV5-7; J gene: TRBJ2-1; D gene: TRBD1; clone size: -
CDR3 protein: CASSLETGYNQPQHF; CDR3 DNA: TGTGCCAGTAGTCTCGAAACAGGGTACAATCAGCCCCAGCATTTT; V gene: TRBV19; J gene: TRBJ1-5; D gene: -; clone size: -
CDR3 protein: CASSLGGATRPQYF; CDR3 DNA: TGTGCCAGCAGCTTAGGCGGGGCTACGCGACCGCAGTACTTC; V gene: TRBV7-2; J gene: TRBJ2-7; D gene: -; clone size: -
CDR3 protein: CASSPQGEAFF; CDR3 DNA: TGTGCCAGCTCACCACAGGGAGAAGCTTTCTTT; V gene: TRBV18; J gene: TRBJ1-1; D gene: -; clone size: -
CDR3 protein: CASNSGPPTGELFF; CDR3 DNA: TGTGCCAGCAACTCCGGACCCCCCACCGGGGAGCTGTTTTTT; V gene: TRBV28; J gene: TRBJ2-2; D gene: -; clone size: -
CDR3 protein: CASRTPSSGANVLTF; CDR3 DNA: TGTGCCAGCAGGACACCTTCCTCTGGGGCCAACGTCCTGACTTTC; V gene: TRBV6-5; J gene: TRBJ2-6; D gene: -; clone size: -
CDR3 protein: CASSLQPGTANSPLHF; CDR3 DNA: TGCGCCAGCAGCCTCCAACCCGGGACGGCCAATTCACCCCTCCACTTT; V gene: TRBV5-1; J gene: TRBJ1-6; D gene: -; clone size: -
CDR3 protein: CASSLGGLPYEQYF; CDR3 DNA: TGTGCCAGCAGCTTAGGGGGACTACCCTATGAGCAGTACTTC; V gene: TRBV13; J gene: TRBJ2-7; D gene: TRBD2; clone size: -
CDR3 protein: CASSSYPGLRASGSNYNEQFF; CDR3 DNA: TGTGCCAGCAGTTCCTACCCGGGGCTCCGGGCTAGCGGTTCAAATTACAATGAGCAGTTCTTC; V gene: TRBV27; J gene: TRBJ2-1; D gene: TRBD2; clone size: once
CDR3 protein: CAISEVQANYGYTF; CDR3 DNA: TGTGCCATCAGTGAGGTCCAGGCTAACTATGGCTACACCTTC; V gene: TRBV10-3; J gene: TRBJ1-2; D gene: -; clone size: once
CDR3 protein: CASSLAGGLNYNEQFF; CDR3 DNA: TGCGCCAGCAGCTTGGCCGGCGGCCTTAACTACAATGAGCAGTTCTTC; V gene: TRBV5-1; J gene: TRBJ2-1; D gene: -; clone size: -
CDR3 protein: CASSLRVLDYGYTF; CDR3 DNA: TGTGCCAGCAGTCTTCGGGTACTCGACTATGGCTACACCTTC; V gene: TRBV28; J gene: TRBJ1-2; D gene: -; clone size: few
CDR3 protein: CARKQGRETQYF; CDR3 DNA: TGTGCCAGGAAACAGGGAAGAGAGACCCAGTACTTC; V gene: TRBV6-8; J gene: TRBJ2-5; D gene: -; clone size: -
CDR3 protein: CASSPPTRETQYF; CDR3 DNA: TGTGCCAGCTCACCTCCCACGCGAGAGACCCAGTACTTC; V gene: TRBV18; J gene: TRBJ2-5; D gene: -; clone size: -
CDR3 protein: CASSLAVNTEAFF; CDR3 DNA: TGCGCCAGCAGTCTGGCCGTGAACACTGAAGCTTTCTTT; V gene: TRBV5-1; J gene: TRBJ1-1; D gene: -; clone size: -
CDR3 protein: CASSLKEGDTGELFF; CDR3 DNA: TGTGCCAGCAGCTTAAAGGAAGGTGACACCGGGGAGCTGTTTTTT; V gene: TRBV7-9; J gene: TRBJ2-2; D gene: -; clone size: -
CDR3 protein: CASGLLDGYTF; CDR3 DNA: TGTGCCAGCGGATTACTAGATGGCTACACCTTC; V gene: TRBV6-6; J gene: TRBJ1-2; D gene: -; clone size: -
CDR3 protein: CASSGVGQLTTNTEAFF; CDR3 DNA: TGTGCCAGCAGTGGGGTCGGCCAGCTAACCACGAACACTGAAGCTTTCTTT; V gene: TRBV2; J gene: TRBJ1-1; D gene: -; clone size: medium-sized
CDR3 protein: CASSRGGPDTQYF; CDR3 DNA: TGTGCCAGCAGCAGGGGTGGGCCAGATACGCAGTATTTT; V gene: TRBV6-6; J gene: TRBJ2-3; D gene: -; clone size: -
CDR3 protein: CASSLVVDEQYF; CDR3 DNA: TGTGCCAGCAGCTTAGTGGTGGACGAGCAGTACTTC; V gene: TRBV7-9; J gene: TRBJ2-7; D gene: -; clone size: -
CDR3 protein: CASSVPLGTQPQHF; CDR3 DNA: TGTGCCAGCAGTGTCCCCCTGGGGACTCAGCCCCAGCATTTT; V gene: TRBV6-1; J gene: TRBJ1-5; D gene: -; clone size: -
CDR3 protein: CASSVVGGLEAFF; CDR3 DNA: TGTGCCAGCAGCGTAGTAGGCGGCCTTGAAGCTTTCTTT; V gene: TRBV9; J gene: TRBJ1-1; D gene: -; clone size: -
CDR3 protein: CAISEIGGGRAEAFF; CDR3 DNA: TGTGCCATCAGTGAAATCGGGGGGGGACGGGCTGAAGCTTTCTTT; V gene: TRBV10-3; J gene: TRBJ1-1; D gene: -; clone size: few
CDR3 protein: CASSLRRDITF; CDR3 DNA: TGTGCCAGCAGCCTACGCCGGGACATCACCTTC; V gene: TRBV7-2; J gene: TRBJ2-4; D gene: -; clone size: once
CDR3 protein: CASSLRRARKLFF; CDR3 DNA: TGTGCCAGCAGCTTACGCCGGGCACGGAAACTGTTTTTT; V gene: TRBV7-2; J gene: TRBJ1-4; D gene: -; clone size: once
CDR3 protein: CASSFLPLQGTEAFF; CDR3 DNA: TGTGCCAGCAGCTTTCTCCCATTACAGGGAACTGAAGCTTTCTTT; V gene: TRBV7-9; J gene: TRBJ1-1; D gene: -; clone size: -
CDR3 protein: CASSADGHYGYTF; CDR3 DNA: TGTGCCAGCTCCGCAGACGGACACTATGGCTACACCTTC; V gene: TRBV6-5; J gene: TRBJ1-2; D gene: -; clone size: -
CDR3 protein: CSVDLQGASYNEQFF; CDR3 DNA: TGCAGCGTTGATTTACAGGGGGCTTCCTACAATGAGCAGTTCTTC; V gene: TRBV29-1; J gene: TRBJ2-1; D gene: TRBD1; clone size: -
CDR3 protein: CAWSVWSPANGYTF; CDR3 DNA: TGTGCCTGGAGTGTATGGTCCCCCGCCAATGGCTACACCTTC; V gene: TRBV30; J gene: TRBJ1-2; D gene: -; clone size: -
CDR3 protein: CASSVRGFEQYF; CDR3 DNA: TGTGCCAGCAGTGTTCGGGGTTTTGAGCAGTACTTC; V gene: TRBV6-1; J gene: TRBJ2-7; D gene: -; clone size: -
CDR3 protein: CASSYQNTEAFF; CDR3 DNA: TGTGCCAGCAGTTATCAGAACACTGAAGCTTTCTTT; V gene: TRBV6-5; J gene: TRBJ1-1; D gene: -; clone size: -